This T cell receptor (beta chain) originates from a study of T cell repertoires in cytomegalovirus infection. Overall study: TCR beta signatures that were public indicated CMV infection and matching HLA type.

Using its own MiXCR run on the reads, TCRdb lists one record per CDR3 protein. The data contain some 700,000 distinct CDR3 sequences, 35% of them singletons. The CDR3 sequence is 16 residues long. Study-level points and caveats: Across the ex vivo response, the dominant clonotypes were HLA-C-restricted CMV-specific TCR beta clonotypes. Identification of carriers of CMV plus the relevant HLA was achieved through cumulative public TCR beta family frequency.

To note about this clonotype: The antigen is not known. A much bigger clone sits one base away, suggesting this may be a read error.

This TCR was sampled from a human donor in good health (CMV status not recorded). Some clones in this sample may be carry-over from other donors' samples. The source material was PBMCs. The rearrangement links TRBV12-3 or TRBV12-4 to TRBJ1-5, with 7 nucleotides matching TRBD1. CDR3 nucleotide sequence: TGTGCCAGCAGCTTAGACAGGGTGGGAAACAATCAGCCCCAGAATTTT. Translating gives CASSLDRVGNNQPQNF.